This T cell receptor beta chain was recovered during a study of metastatic and nonmetastatic thyroid tumors. Study information: Malignant thyroid and benign thyroid patients provided blood and tumor or nodule tissue whose repertoires were compared.

The sample holds a few counts of this clone. MiXCR was used by TCRdb to re-call the PCR reads. The sample shows just over 14,000 clones, roughly 4% of them seen only once. Ahead of thyroid surgery, no patient had received treatment of any kind. Sequences were obtained from tumor tissue. The clonotype comes from a female donor with papillary thyroid cancer or a benign thyroid nodule (not recorded which). Some clones in this sample may be carry-over from other donors' samples.

CDR3 loop: CASSRGQGTDTQYF. CDR3 DNA sequence: TGTGCCAGCAGTCGAGGACAGGGCACAGATACGCAGTATTTT. This sequence joins TRBV28 and TRBJ2-3; 7 bases match TRBD1. Trimming removed 5 bases from V and 1 base from J; junction bases left unmatched: 3. This CDR3 is 14 amino acids long. The germline gives CDR1 MDHEN, CDR2 SYDVKM. Full variable domain (outside the CDR3, taken from reference TRBV28 and TRBJ2-3): DVKVTQSSRYLVKRTGEKVFLECVQDMDHENMFWYRQDPGLGLRLIYFSYDVKMKEKGDIPEGYSVSREKKERFSLILESASTNQTSMYLCASSRGQGTDTQYFGPGTRLTVL.